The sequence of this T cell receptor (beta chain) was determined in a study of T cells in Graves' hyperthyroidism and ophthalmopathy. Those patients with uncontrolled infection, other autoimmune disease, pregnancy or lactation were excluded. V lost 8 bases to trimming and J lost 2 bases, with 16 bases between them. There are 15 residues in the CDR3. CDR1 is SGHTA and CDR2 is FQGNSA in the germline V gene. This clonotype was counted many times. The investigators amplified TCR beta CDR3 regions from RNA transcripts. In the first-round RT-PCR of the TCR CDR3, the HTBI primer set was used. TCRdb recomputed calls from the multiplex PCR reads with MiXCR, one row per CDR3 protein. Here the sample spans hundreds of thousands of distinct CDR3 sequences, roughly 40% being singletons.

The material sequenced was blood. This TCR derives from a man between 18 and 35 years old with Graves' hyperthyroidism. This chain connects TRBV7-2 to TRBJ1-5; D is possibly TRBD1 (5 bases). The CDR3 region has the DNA TGTGCCAGCGCACCCGGGGGGAATGGCAATCAGCCCCAGCATTTT. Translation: CASAPGGNGNQPQHF.